This T cell receptor (beta chain) emerged from a study of regulatory dendritic cells for organ transplantation. Sorted T cells were CFSE-labeled and cultured 4 to 5 days with allogeneic regulatory or mature dendritic cells at 1:10. Comment on this clone: The antigen is unknown. Other DNA sequences within the sample encode an identical CDR3.

Study-wide findings and caveats: Alloreactive memory CD8+ T cell pools varied considerably between individuals. Naive CD4+ and CD8+ repertoires were highly diverse; memory CD8+ was most oligoclonal.

Germline lookup yields CDR1 SGHRS and CDR2 YFSETQ. Trimming removed 4 bases from V and 5 bases from J; junction bases left unmatched: 0. The CDR3 extends over 12 amino acids. Libraries were prepared by immunoSEQ multiplex PCR; TCRdb keeps only in-frame clonotypes and omits some of them. This sample has over 10,000 clones, with around 62% found just once. The sequenced material came from naive CD8+ T cells from blood cultured with dendritic cells. The subset denotes: CD45RA+ naive T cells. The receptor was isolated from a human donor in good health. The chain employs TRBV5-1 and TRBJ1-1; 9 bases match TRBD1. CDR3 amino acids: CASSDRGTEAFF. CDR3 DNA sequence: TGCGCCAGCAGCGACAGGGGGACTGAAGCTTTCTTT.